This T cell receptor beta chain was observed in a study of blood T cell repertoires in COVID-19. Study at large: The origin of the acute and convalescent COVID-19 samples was the United States, Italy and Spain. Nucleic acid was either cDNA or gDNA, and it came from T cells, B-cell-depleted T cells, or PBMCs.

How the authors handled the data: By means of reference gene primer amplification, nucleated cell counts were estimated. Data came from immunoSEQ multiplex PCR; TCRdb stores just in-frame clones and leaves some out. V, J and clone size are those of that table, while D and trimming were read from the DNA. Here the sample spans about 45,000 clones, just under 85% being singletons. The CDR3 sequence is 15 residues long. CDR1 LNHNV and CDR2 YYDKDF come from the germline V gene (reference sequence). Trimming stripped 4 bases from V and 15 bases from J, with 25 bases between. The genes are TRBV15 and TRBJ2-1; a possible D gene is TRBD2 (6 bases). Sequenced: peripheral blood. This TCR derives from a man in his fifties with active COVID-19. The DNA for the CDR3 is TGTGCCACCAGCATCCGAGGACTACAAAATTCGGTTCTGTTCTTC. Translation gives CATSIRGLQNSVLFF.